This is a list of T cell receptor beta chains from one sample in a study of shared clonotypes between healthy human individuals. Sequencing used immunoSEQ multiplex PCR; TCRdb keeps in-frame clones, though not all of them. The table lists approximately 2.5 million clones, 80% to 95% of them singletons. Sequencing was carried out using naive CD4+ T cells from PBMCs. These TCRs come from a man aged 18 to 35 in good health. Some clones in this sample may be carry-over from other donors' samples. The CDR3 runs from the conserved cysteine through the conserved F or W. D genes are given only for firm matches. Not every row has a clone size; where given, it reads once, few, many or a size class.

v_gene	d_gene	abundance	j_gene	CDR3nt	CDR3aa
TRBV5-1	TRBD2	.	TRBJ2-2	TGCGCCAGCAGAGGACTAGCGGGAGATGTCACCGGGGAGCTGTTTTTT	CASRGLAGDVTGELFF
TRBV4-1	.	.	TRBJ1-4	TGCGCCAGCAGCCGAAACAGTGGTCAAGAAAAACTGTTTTTT	CASSRNSGQEKLFF
TRBV10-3	.	once	TRBJ2-2	TGTGCCTCCAGACGGGCTCCGAAGAACACCGGGGAGCTGTTTTTT	CASRRAPKNTGELFF
TRBV28	TRBD1	.	TRBJ1-3	TGTGCCAGCACCCCGGGACAGGGGGTATACACCATATATTTT	CASTPGQGVYTIYF
TRBV6-5	.	.	TRBJ2-1	TGTGCCAGCAGTTACTCGGGGCGCCCCTACAATGAGCAGTTCTTC	CASSYSGRPYNEQFF
TRBV7-3	.	.	TRBJ2-1	TGTGCCAGCAGCCCCTCGGGTGAGCAGTTCTTC	CASSPSGEQFF
TRBV11-3	TRBD2	.	TRBJ2-3	TGTGCCAGCAGCGCCCTGACTAGCGGAAGGCAGTATTTT	CASSALTSGRQYF
TRBV5-1	TRBD2	.	TRBJ2-1	TGCGCCAGCAGCTTAGGGACTAGCGGGCGGAATGAGCAGTTCTTC	CASSLGTSGRNEQFF
TRBV18	.	.	TRBJ2-5	TGTGCCAGCTCACCGTCGCGGGTCCCCTCAGGACAAGAGACCCAGTACTTC	CASSPSRVPSGQETQYF
TRBV19	.	.	TRBJ2-2	TGTGCCAGTACCGAGAGGGCAGGCCTGGGGACCGGGGAGCTGTTTTTT	CASTERAGLGTGELFF
TRBV9	TRBD2	.	TRBJ2-5	TGTGCCAGCAGCGTAGCGGGAGGGACCCTCCAAGAGACCCAGTACTTC	CASSVAGGTLQETQYF
TRBV2	.	.	TRBJ1-1	TGTGCCGGGGGATCCGGGCCCAACACTGAAGCTTTCTTT	CAGGSGPNTEAFF
TRBV15	TRBD2	.	TRBJ2-7	TGTGCCACCAGCCTAAAAAGGGCTAGCGGGAGCTACGAGCAGTACTTC	CATSLKRASGSYEQYF
TRBV7-3	.	.	TRBJ2-1	TGTGCCAGCAGCGCCCGAGCGGGCCCCTACAATGAGCAGTTCTTC	CASSARAGPYNEQFF
TRBV18	.	.	TRBJ1-3	TGTGCCAGCTCACCGGACCGGGGAAACACCATATATTTT	CASSPDRGNTIYF
TRBV11-2	TRBD2	.	TRBJ2-5	TGTGCCAGCGGGGGGACTATCGTCGAGACCCAGTACTTC	CASGGTIVETQYF
TRBV11-2	TRBD1	.	TRBJ2-5	TGTGCCAGCAGCTTAAGAAGACAGGGGGCGCTTATGGAGACCCAGTACTTC	CASSLRRQGALMETQYF
TRBV6-1	.	.	TRBJ1-2	TGTGCCAGCAGTGAACTAAGTGGCTACACCTTC	CASSELSGYTF
TRBV18	.	.	TRBJ2-2	TGTGCCAGCTCACCAGTGACTAGGGACACCGGGGAGCTGTTTTTT	CASSPVTRDTGELFF
TRBV6-1	.	.	TRBJ1-2	TGTGCCAGCTCAACCGGCCGGGCGGGGAGGGATGGCTACACCTTC	CASSTGRAGRDGYTF
TRBV6-5	.	.	TRBJ2-1	TGTGCCAGCAGTTACGAACGCCAGGGCTACAATGAGCAGTTCTTC	CASSYERQGYNEQFF
TRBV6-6	.	.	TRBJ1-3	TGTGCCAGCAGGCTCCGGATCGAGGCCTCCGGAAACACCATATATTTT	CASRLRIEASGNTIYF
TRBV5-4	TRBD2	.	TRBJ2-1	TGTGCCAGCAGCTTGGAACTAGCGGGATTCAATGAGCAGTTCTTC	CASSLELAGFNEQFF
TRBV5-4	.	.	TRBJ1-3	TGTGCCAGCAGCTTGCCGTGGCCAGGTTCAAGCGGTGGAAACACCATATATTTT	CASSLPWPGSSGGNTIYF
TRBV6-6	.	.	TRBJ2-2	TGTGCCAGCAGTCCCTCGGACAGGAACACCGGGGAGCTGTTTTTT	CASSPSDRNTGELFF
TRBV29-1	TRBD1	.	TRBJ2-5	TGCAGCGCCAAAAGTAGTACAGGGGGAGAGACCCAGTACTTC	CSAKSSTGGETQYF
TRBV6-1	.	.	TRBJ1-5	TGTGCCAGCATCCGAGACAGGAATCGTCAGCCCCAGCATTTT	CASIRDRNRQPQHF
TRBV9	TRBD1	once	TRBJ1-3	TGTGCCAGCAGCCCCCTTGGGGGACAGGGTTCCGGAAACACCATATATTTT	CASSPLGGQGSGNTIYF
TRBV4-1	.	.	TRBJ2-1	TGCGCCAGCAGCCAGGGCACCGAAGGCCCCCGTTTCTTC	CASSQGTEGPRFF
TRBV6-6	.	.	TRBJ2-5	TGTGCCAGCAGTTTATCGATGGGGCCCCAAGAGACCCAGTACTTC	CASSLSMGPQETQYF
TRBV18	.	.	TRBJ1-1	TGTGCCAGCTCACCAATAATGGCAGAGAACACTGAAGCTTTCTTT	CASSPIMAENTEAFF
TRBV7-2	.	.	TRBJ2-5	TGTGCCAGCAGCTTTGTCACAGGGCCGCAAGAGACCCAGTACTTC	CASSFVTGPQETQYF
TRBV28	TRBD1	.	TRBJ1-4	TGTGCCAGCAGCCCGGGACAGGGGGCGGGGGAAAAACTGTTTTTT	CASSPGQGAGEKLFF
TRBV6-1	.	.	TRBJ2-5	TGTGCCAGCGGGCGGTGGGGCCAAGAGACCCAGTACTTC	CASGRWGQETQYF
TRBV7-2	TRBD2	.	TRBJ2-7	TGTGCCAGCAGCTCTTCTAGCGGGACCCTCTACGAGCAGTACTTC	CASSSSSGTLYEQYF
TRBV6-5	.	.	TRBJ1-2	TGTGCCAGCACCCAGAACCAGGGTCGCTATGGCTACACCTTC	CASTQNQGRYGYTF
TRBV27	.	.	TRBJ1-2	TGTGCCAGCAGCCCTTCCCTGGGGTTTAGCGGCTACACCTTC	CASSPSLGFSGYTF